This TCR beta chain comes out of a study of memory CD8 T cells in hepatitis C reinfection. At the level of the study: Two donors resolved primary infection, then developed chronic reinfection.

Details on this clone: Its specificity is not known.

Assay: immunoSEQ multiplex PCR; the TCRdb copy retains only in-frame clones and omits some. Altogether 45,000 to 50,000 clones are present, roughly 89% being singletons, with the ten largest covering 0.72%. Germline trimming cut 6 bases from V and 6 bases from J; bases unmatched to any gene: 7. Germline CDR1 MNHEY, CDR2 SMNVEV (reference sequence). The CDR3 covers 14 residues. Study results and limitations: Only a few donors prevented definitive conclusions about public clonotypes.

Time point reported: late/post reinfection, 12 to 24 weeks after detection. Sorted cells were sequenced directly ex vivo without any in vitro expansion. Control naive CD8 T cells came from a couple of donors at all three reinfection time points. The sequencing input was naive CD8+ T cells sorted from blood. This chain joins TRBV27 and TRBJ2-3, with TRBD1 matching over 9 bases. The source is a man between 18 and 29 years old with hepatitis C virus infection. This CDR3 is CASSGGTGRDTQYF. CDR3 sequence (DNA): TGTGCCAGCAGCGGGGGGACAGGGAGGGATACGCAGTATTTT.